This T cell receptor (beta chain) was recovered during a study of blood T cell repertoires in COVID-19 (dated by TCRdb to the early 2020s). For the wider study: Samples covering the acute and convalescent phases of COVID-19 were provided by collaborators in the United States, Italy and Spain. The repertoires were made available in a free public database intended to serve as a resource for research on the immune response to SARS-CoV-2. Subjects who had been exposed to COVID-19, were actively infected with it, or had recovered from it provided the deeply sampled blood TCRbeta repertoires that made up the dataset. The material from the prospective study consisted of cDNA or gDNA derived from T cells, B-cell-depleted T cells, or PBMCs. The samples were drawn from the first 160 participants of the ongoing ImmuneRACE study and from 1,200 or so subjects provided by 6 global collaborators. Where HLA class I and class II types were available, the types were taken from metadata supplied by the sample provider, not from assay-based typing. The sample metadata nearly always contained a de-identified subject ID, COVID-19 status, age in years and sex.

The research as a whole found: The amount of clinical and demographic metadata varied by source and participant and was provided uncurated.

Worth noting for this clone: Which antigen it targets is not known. No quality values exist for individual bases; no much larger clone is one base distant.

V is cut back by 0 bases and J by 3 bases, with 7 bases in the junction unmatched. The CDR3, from cysteine to phenylalanine, totals 17 residues. Only the CDR3 portion is preserved as DNA: 51 bases, with reading frame beginning at the first base. The germline V gene sets CDR1 to SGHRS and CDR2 to YFSETQ. In the prospective study, participants were about 18 to 95 years old, resided in about two dozen geographic areas of the United States, and were enrolled through a virtual design. To assign participants to cohorts, the prospective study relied on clinical history that participants themselves reported in a screening survey and a study questionnaire. For ImmuneRACE Cohort 3, a participant was defined as recovered based on two consecutive negative NP/OP PCR tests, clearance by a healthcare professional, or resolution of symptoms. In the prospective study, mobile phlebotomists collected whole blood, serum and a nasopharyngeal or oropharyngeal swab from each participant. Participants in the prospective study had the option to provide additional blood draws and questionnaires over an approximately 2-month period. Before DNA extraction, blood samples from the prospective study were shipped at room temperature or frozen.

The immunoSEQ Assay, a bias-controlled multiplex PCR, was used to amplify TCRbeta CDR3 regions from genomic DNA. For the original study's pipeline: Nucleated cell counts per sample were estimated from amplification of reference gene primers within the assay. To quantify the absolute abundance of each unique TCRbeta CDR3 rearrangement, sequence reads were collapsed and filtered. For each sample, productive Simpson clonality was calculated as the square root of Simpson's diversity index over productive rearrangements. What TCRdb holds here is the immuneACCESS table cut down to in-frame rearrangements. Part of the clones is not present; checked against another copy, under half of the missing clones reflect an unresolved V gene, and the others are unexplained. V and J calls and clone size are as listed in that table; D and trimming were resolved from the DNA. This sample comprises a few hundred thousand clones, 70% to 90% of them detected only once. Of the sample, roughly 4% falls within the top ten clones.

The origin of this receptor is a woman aged 25 to 39 who had recovered from COVID-19. Recombination linked TRBV5-1 to TRBJ1-5, and 9 junctional nucleotides match TRBD1. Material for sequencing was PBMCs or T cells enriched from blood (not recorded which). The CDR3 region has the sequence CASSLEPGTGINQPQHF. The DNA is as follows: TGCGCCAGCAGCTTGGAACCCGGGACAGGGATCAATCAGCCCCAGCATTTT.